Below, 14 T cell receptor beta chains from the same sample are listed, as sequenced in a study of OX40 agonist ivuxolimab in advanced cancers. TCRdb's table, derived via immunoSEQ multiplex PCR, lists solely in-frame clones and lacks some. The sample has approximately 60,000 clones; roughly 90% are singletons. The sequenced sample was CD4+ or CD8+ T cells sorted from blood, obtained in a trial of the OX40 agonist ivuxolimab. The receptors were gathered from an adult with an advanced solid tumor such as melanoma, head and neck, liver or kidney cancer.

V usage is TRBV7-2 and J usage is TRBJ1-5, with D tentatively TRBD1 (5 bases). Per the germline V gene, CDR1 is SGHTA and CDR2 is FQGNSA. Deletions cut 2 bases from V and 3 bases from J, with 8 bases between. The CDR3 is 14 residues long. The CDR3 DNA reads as TGTGCCAGCAGCTTATACAGGCCCAATCAGCCCCAGCATTTT. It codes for CASSLYRPNQPQHF.

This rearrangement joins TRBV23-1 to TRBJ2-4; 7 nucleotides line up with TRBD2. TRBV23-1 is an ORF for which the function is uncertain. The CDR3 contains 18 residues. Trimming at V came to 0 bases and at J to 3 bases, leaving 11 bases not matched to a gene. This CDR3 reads CASSQSNGKREGKNIQYF. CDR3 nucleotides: TGCGCCAGCAGTCAATCGAACGGCAAGAGGGAGGGCAAAAACATTCAGTACTTC.

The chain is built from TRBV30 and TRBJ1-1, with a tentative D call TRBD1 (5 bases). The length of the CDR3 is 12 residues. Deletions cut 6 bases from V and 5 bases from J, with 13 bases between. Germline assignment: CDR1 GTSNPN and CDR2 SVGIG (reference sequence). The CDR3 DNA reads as TGTGCCTGTTCCATTAAGGGGACTGAAGCTTTCTTT. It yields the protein CACSIKGTEAFF. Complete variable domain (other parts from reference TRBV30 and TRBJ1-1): SQTIHQWPATLVQPVGSPLSLECTVEGTSNPNLYWYRQAAGRGLQLLFYSVGIGQISSEVPQNLSASRPQDRQFILSSKKLLLSDSGFYLCACSIKGTEAFFGQGTRLTVV.

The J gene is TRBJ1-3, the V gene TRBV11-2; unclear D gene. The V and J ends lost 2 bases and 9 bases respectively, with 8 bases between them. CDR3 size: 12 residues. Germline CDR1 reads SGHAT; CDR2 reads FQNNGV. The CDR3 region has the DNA TGTGCCAGCAGCTTATCCTTTCCCACCATATATTTT. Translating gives CASSLSFPTIYF. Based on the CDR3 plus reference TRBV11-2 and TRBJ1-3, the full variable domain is EAGVAQSPRYKIIEKRQSVAFWCNPISGHATLYWYQQILGQGPKLLIQFQNNGVVDDSQLPKDRFSAERLKGVDSTLKIQPAKLEDSAVYLCASSLSFPTIYFGEGSWLTVV.

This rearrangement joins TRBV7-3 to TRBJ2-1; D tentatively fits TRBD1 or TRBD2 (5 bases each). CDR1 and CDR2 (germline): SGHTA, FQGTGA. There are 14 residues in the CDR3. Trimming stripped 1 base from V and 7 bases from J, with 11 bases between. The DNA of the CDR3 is TGTGCCAGCAGCTTAAATCGGGGACGAAATGAGCAGTTCTTC. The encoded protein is CASSLNRGRNEQFF.

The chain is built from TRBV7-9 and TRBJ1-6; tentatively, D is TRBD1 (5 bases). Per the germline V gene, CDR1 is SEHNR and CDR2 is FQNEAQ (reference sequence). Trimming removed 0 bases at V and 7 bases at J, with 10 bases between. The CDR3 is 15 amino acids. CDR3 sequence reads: CASSLAEGTNSPLHF. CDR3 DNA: TGTGCCAGCAGCTTAGCAGAGGGGACGAATTCACCCCTCCACTTT.

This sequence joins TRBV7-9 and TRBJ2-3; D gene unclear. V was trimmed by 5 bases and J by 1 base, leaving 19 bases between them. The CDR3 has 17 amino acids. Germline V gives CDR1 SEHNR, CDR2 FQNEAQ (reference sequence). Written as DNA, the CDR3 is TGTGCCAGCAGCCCCCCTTCAAGGGTCTTGGGCACAGATACGCAGTATTTT. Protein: CASSPPSRVLGTDTQYF. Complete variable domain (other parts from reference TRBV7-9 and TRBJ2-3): DTGVSQNPRHKITKRGQNVTFRCDPISEHNRLYWYRQTLGQGPEFLTYFQNEAQLEKSRLLSDRFSAERPKGSFSTLEIQRTEQGDSAMYLCASSPPSRVLGTDTQYFGPGTRLTVL.

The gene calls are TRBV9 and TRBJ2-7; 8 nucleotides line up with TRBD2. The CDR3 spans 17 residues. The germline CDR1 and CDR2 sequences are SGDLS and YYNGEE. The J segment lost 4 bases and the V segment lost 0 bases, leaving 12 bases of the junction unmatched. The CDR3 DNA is TGTGCCAGCAGCGTAGGAATTAGCGGGGATTTCCAATACGAGCAGTACTTC. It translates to CASSVGISGDFQYEQYF.

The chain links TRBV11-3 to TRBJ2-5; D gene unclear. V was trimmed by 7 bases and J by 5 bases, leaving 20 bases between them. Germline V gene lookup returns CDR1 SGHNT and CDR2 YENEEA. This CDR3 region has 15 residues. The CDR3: CASTPWRGDGETQYF. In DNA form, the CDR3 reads TGTGCCAGCACCCCCTGGAGAGGCGACGGGGAGACCCAGTACTTC.

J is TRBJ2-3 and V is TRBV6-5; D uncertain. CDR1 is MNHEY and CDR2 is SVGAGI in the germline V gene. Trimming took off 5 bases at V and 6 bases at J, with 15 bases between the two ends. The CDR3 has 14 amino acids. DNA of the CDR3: TGTGCCAGCAGTGAGGACGAAATCATGGATACGCAGTATTTT. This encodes CASSEDEIMDTQYF.

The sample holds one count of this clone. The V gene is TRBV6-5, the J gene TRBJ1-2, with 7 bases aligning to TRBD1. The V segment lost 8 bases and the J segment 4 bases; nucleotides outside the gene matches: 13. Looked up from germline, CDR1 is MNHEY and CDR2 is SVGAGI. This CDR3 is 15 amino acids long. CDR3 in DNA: TGTGCCAGCGCCCGACAGGGAGCCTACTCCTATGGCTACACCTTC. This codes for CASARQGAYSYGYTF.

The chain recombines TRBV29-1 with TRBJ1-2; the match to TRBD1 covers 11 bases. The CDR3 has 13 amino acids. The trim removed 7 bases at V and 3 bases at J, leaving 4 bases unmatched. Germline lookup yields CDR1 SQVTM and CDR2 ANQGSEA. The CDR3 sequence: CSAGQGADYGYTF. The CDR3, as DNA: TGCAGCGCTGGACAGGGGGCGGACTATGGCTACACCTTC.

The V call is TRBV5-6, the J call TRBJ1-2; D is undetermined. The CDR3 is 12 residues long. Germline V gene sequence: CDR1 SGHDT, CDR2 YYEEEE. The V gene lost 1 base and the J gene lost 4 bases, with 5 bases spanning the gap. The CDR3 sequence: CASSLPSYGYTF. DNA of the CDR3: TGTGCCAGCAGCTTGCCCAGCTATGGCTACACCTTC.

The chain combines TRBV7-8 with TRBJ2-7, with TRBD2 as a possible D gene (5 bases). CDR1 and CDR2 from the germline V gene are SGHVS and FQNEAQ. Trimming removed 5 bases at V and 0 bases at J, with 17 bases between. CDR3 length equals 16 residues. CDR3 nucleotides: TGTGCCAGCAGCCCAAGAGACCTCACTAGCTCCTACGAGCAGTACTTC. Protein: CASSPRDLTSSYEQYF.